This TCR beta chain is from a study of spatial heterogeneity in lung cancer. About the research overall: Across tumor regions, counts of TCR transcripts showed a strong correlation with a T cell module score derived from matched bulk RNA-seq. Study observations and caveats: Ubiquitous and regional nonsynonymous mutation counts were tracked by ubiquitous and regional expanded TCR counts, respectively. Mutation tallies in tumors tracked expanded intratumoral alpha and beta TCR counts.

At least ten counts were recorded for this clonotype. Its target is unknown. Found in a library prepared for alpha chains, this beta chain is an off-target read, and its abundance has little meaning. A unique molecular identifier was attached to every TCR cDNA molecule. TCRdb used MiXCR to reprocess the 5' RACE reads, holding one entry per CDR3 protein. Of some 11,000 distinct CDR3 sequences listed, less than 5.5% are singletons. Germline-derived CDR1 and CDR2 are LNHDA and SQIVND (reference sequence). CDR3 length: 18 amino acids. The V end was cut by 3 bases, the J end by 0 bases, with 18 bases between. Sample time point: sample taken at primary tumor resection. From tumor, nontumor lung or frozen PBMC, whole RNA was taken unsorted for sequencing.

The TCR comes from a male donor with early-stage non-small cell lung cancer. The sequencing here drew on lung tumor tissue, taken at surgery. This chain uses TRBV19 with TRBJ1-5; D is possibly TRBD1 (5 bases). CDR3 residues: CASSIGGTSFYSNQPQHF. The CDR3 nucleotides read TGTGCCAGTAGTATCGGGGGGACCTCATTTTATAGCAATCAGCCCCAGCATTTT.